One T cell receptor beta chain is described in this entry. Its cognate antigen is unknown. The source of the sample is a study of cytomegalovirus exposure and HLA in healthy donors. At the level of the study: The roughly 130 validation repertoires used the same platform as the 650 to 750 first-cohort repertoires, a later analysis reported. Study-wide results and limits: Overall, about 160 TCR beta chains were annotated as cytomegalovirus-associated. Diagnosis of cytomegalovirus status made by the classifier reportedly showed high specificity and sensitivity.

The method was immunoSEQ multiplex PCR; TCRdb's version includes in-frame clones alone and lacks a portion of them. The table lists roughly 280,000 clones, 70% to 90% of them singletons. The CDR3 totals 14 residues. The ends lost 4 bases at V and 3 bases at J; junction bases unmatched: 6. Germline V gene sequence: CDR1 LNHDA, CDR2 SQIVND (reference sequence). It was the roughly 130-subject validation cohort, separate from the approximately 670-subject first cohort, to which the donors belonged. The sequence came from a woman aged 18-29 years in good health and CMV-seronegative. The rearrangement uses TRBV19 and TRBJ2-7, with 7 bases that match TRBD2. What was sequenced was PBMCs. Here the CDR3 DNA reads TGTGCCAGTAGTAGGTCGGGGGGTCTCTACGAGCAGTACTTC. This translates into CASSRSGGLYEQYF. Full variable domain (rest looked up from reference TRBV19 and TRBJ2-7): DGGITQSPKYLFRKEGQNVTLSCEQNLNHDAMYWYRQDPGQGLRLIYYSQIVNDFQKGDIAEGYSVSREKKESFPLTVTSAQKNPTAFYLCASSRSGGLYEQYFGPGTRLTVT.